One sample yielded the 8 T cell receptor beta chains listed below, sequenced in a study of shared clonotypes between healthy human individuals. Libraries were prepared by immunoSEQ multiplex PCR; TCRdb keeps only in-frame clonotypes and omits some of them. The data show some 800,000 clones, 92% seen once. Naive CD8 cells comprised CD45RO-negative, CCR7-positively selected cells, excluding terminally differentiated effector memory CD45RA+ cells. The sequenced sample consisted of naive CD8+ T cells sorted from blood. These TCRs come from a man under 40 in good health.

This sequence joins TRBV5-6 and TRBJ2-1; no reliable D call. Germline CDR1 SGHDT, CDR2 YYEEEE. This CDR3 has 14 residues. The V end lost 0 bases, the J end lost 3 bases, and 7 bases lay between the germline ends. This CDR3 is CASSLEAGYNEQFF. The CDR3 nucleotides read TGTGCCAGCAGCTTGGAGGCAGGCTACAATGAGCAGTTCTTC.

CDR3 nucleotides: TGTGCCAGCAGCCCCGACTTGTACCAAGAGACCCAGTACTTC. This sequence encodes CASSPDLYQETQYF. The J gene is TRBJ2-5, the V gene TRBV7-2; D is unclear. Trimming left V 5 bases short and J 0 bases short, with 10 bases between. The germline CDR1 and CDR2 sequences are SGHTA and FQGNSA. The CDR3 spans 14 residues.

Regarding this clone: Other DNA sequences of this sample code for an identical CDR3. The chain recombines TRBV19 with TRBJ2-7, with a possible D match to TRBD2 (5 bases). V was cut by 2 bases and J by 0 bases, with 11 bases left in between. CDR3 size: 15 residues. CDR1 LNHDA and CDR2 SQIVND come from the germline V gene (reference sequence). The CDR3 region has the DNA TGTGCCAGTAGTATATCAAGAGGGAGCTCCTACGAGCAGTACTTC. Translated: CASSISRGSSYEQYF.

The gene calls are TRBV7-9 and TRBJ2-7; D is uncertain. V lost 5 bases to trimming and J lost 2 bases, with 10 bases between them. The CDR3 totals 13 residues. CDR1 and CDR2 from the germline V gene are SEHNR and FQNEAQ (reference sequence). In DNA, the CDR3 is TGTGCCAGCAGCCCCCGCGTTGCCTACGAGCAGTACTTC. Protein: CASSPRVAYEQYF.

The chain couples TRBV2 to TRBJ2-7, with D uncertain. Trimming took off 4 bases at V and 2 bases at J, with 12 bases between the two ends. Germline-derived CDR1 and CDR2 are SNHLY and FYNNEI. CDR3 length equals 14 residues. This chain's CDR3 is CASSVAGGPYEQYF. The CDR3, as DNA: TGTGCCAGCAGTGTGGCCGGTGGGCCCTACGAGCAGTACTTC. Combining the CDR3 with reference TRBV2 and TRBJ2-7 gives the whole variable domain EPEVTQTPSHQVTQMGQEVILRCVPISNHLYFYWYRQILGQKVEFLVSFYNNEISEKSEIFDDQFSVERPDGSNFTLKIRSTKLEDSAMYFCASSVAGGPYEQYFGPGTRLTVT.

The chain carries TRBV30 and TRBJ2-7; D perhaps matches TRBD1 (6 bases). The ends were cut back, 0 bases at V and 0 bases at J, with 15 bases in the middle. The CDR3 covers 16 residues. The germline gives CDR1 GTSNPN, CDR2 SVGIG (reference sequence). The CDR3 here is CAWSVRPGVNSYEQYF. CDR3 nucleotide sequence: TGTGCCTGGAGTGTACGTCCAGGGGTTAACTCCTACGAGCAGTACTTC.

In DNA form, the CDR3 reads TGTGCCATCTCGGACAGGGTCAGTCAGCCCCAGCATTTT. It codes for CAISDRVSQPQHF. This chain links TRBV15 with TRBJ1-5; 8 bases are shared with TRBD1. The V gene end was trimmed by 10 bases and the J gene end by 6 bases; junction bases not matched to a gene: 8. The CDR3 spans 13 residues. Germline V CDR1 and CDR2: LNHNV, YYDKDF (reference sequence).

The chain is built from TRBV25-1 and TRBJ1-1; TRBD1 aligns across 9 bases. After removal of 4 bases from V and 3 bases from J, the junction contained 3 bases not matched to a gene. Germline CDR1 and CDR2: MGHDK and SYGVNS. CDR3 length: 14 residues. The CDR3 is CASSGTGVYTEAFF. In DNA, the CDR3 is TGTGCCAGCAGTGGGACAGGGGTGTACACTGAAGCTTTCTTT.